Listed below are T cell receptor beta chains from one sample, sequenced in a study of cytomegalovirus exposure and HLA in healthy donors. Some clones are missing from TCRdb's copy, which holds only in-frame ones; the method was immunoSEQ multiplex PCR. This sample's table has 100,000 to 150,000 clones. The sequenced sample consisted of PBMCs. The receptors derive from a woman in her thirties or forties in good health and CMV-seropositive. Each CDR3 is given with its conserved first and last residue. Fields, in order: CDR3 DNA, CDR3 protein, V gene, D gene, J gene. The D gene is left open where the match is weak.

TGTGCCAGTAGTATCGGCCGAGACAGGGCGCAAGCTAACTATGGCTACACCTTC | CASSIGRDRAQANYGYTF | TRBV19 | TRBD1 | TRBJ1-2
TGTGCCAGCAGTGATAAACCTTTGACTAGCGGCCCCCAAGAGACCCAGTACTTC | CASSDKPLTSGPQETQYF | TRBV6-4 | TRBD2 | TRBJ2-5
TGTGCCAGCAGTGAACTCCAGGGTCTAGACGAGCAGTACTTC | CASSELQGLDEQYF | TRBV2 | . | TRBJ2-7
TGTGCCAGCAGCTTCTACCTTACCCCTACAGATACGCAGTATTTT | CASSFYLTPTDTQYF | TRBV5-6 | . | TRBJ2-3
TGCGCCAGCAGCTTTACAGGGGAACAAAAACTGTTTTTT | CASSFTGEQKLFF | TRBV5-1 | TRBD1 | TRBJ1-4
TGTGCCAGCAGTTTCAGGTTGGGACAGGGACGACAGAACTATGGCTACACCTTC | CASSFRLGQGRQNYGYTF | TRBV27 | TRBD1 | TRBJ1-2
TGTGCCAGCAGCAAAATGCGGGTCTACGAGCAGTACTTC | CASSKMRVYEQYF | TRBV6-1 | . | TRBJ2-7
TGTGCCAGCAGTTCTGAGTTTCCCAACACCGGGGAGCTGTTTTTT | CASSSEFPNTGELFF | TRBV27 | . | TRBJ2-2
TGTGCCAGCAGAAAAGGACTTCCCCAAGAGACCCAGTACTTC | CASRKGLPQETQYF | TRBV6-5 | . | TRBJ2-5
TGTGCCAGCAGCCAAAGAGGGACAACTAATGAAAAACTGTTTTTT | CASSQRGTTNEKLFF | TRBV14 | . | TRBJ1-4
TGCAGTGCTAGATCTCGGGACACCATATATTTT | CSARSRDTIYF | TRBV20-1 | . | TRBJ1-3
TGTGCCAGCAGCTTAGATGGCGGGGCGTCAGATACGCAGTATTTT | CASSLDGGASDTQYF | TRBV11-3 | . | TRBJ2-3
TGTGCCAGCAGCGTGGACAGTTTCTACGAGCAGTACTTC | CASSVDSFYEQYF | TRBV5-6 | . | TRBJ2-7
TGTGCCAGCAGGGGGACAGGGAATCAGCCCCAGCATTTT | CASRGTGNQPQHF | TRBV6-5 | TRBD1 | TRBJ1-5
TGTGCCAGCAATAAGCTTCTTAGCTCCTACGAGCAGTACTTC | CASNKLLSSYEQYF | TRBV6-1 | . | TRBJ2-7
TGTGCCAGCAGCCCACAGGGGGAGAGGGGTGAAAAACTGTTTTTT | CASSPQGERGEKLFF | TRBV9 | TRBD1 | TRBJ1-4
TGTGCCAGCAGCGAAGGACTAGCGGGAGTCGGGGAGCTGTTTTTT | CASSEGLAGVGELFF | TRBV9 | TRBD2 | TRBJ2-2
TGTGCCAGCAGAAACAGGGTGGGAGAGACCCAGTACTTC | CASRNRVGETQYF | TRBV6-5 | . | TRBJ2-5
TGTGCCAGCAGCCTGAAGCTGGGCCATAGCAATCAGCCCCAGCATTTT | CASSLKLGHSNQPQHF | TRBV7-2 | . | TRBJ1-5
TGTGCCAGCAGTTTATCTGCAGGGCCCTACGAGCAGTACTTC | CASSLSAGPYEQYF | TRBV27 | . | TRBJ2-7
TGTGCCAGCAGAGCCGGACAAACAACCGGGGAGCTGTTTTTT | CASRAGQTTGELFF | TRBV6-6 | . | TRBJ2-2
TGTGCCACCCATCCTACAGGGGCCGGAAACACCATATATTTT | CATHPTGAGNTIYF | TRBV6-6 | TRBD1 | TRBJ1-3
TGTGCCTGGAGTATGCGGGAGACGGGTGAGCAGTTCTTC | CAWSMRETGEQFF | TRBV30 | TRBD2 | TRBJ2-1
TGTGCCAGCAGTTTAGAAACAGGGGGTGCAACTAATGAAAAACTGTTTTTT | CASSLETGGATNEKLFF | TRBV28 | TRBD1 | TRBJ1-4
TGTGCCAGCAGGCCTTTCGGCACCGGGGAGCTGTTTTTT | CASRPFGTGELFF | TRBV5-6 | . | TRBJ2-2
TGTGCCACCAGCGAGCCAGATCGGAGGAGCGAGACCCAGTACTTC | CATSEPDRRSETQYF | TRBV15 | . | TRBJ2-5
TGTGCCAGTAGTATAGGTGGGGGGAGAGGAAACACTGAAGCTTTCTTT | CASSIGGGRGNTEAFF | TRBV19 | . | TRBJ1-1
TGTGCCAGTAGTAGAGACAGTCCCTACGAGCAGTACTTC | CASSRDSPYEQYF | TRBV19 | . | TRBJ2-7
TGTGCCAGTAGTATCCCGGGACTAGCGGGAGTCTACAATGAGCAGTTCTTC | CASSIPGLAGVYNEQFF | TRBV19 | TRBD2 | TRBJ2-1
TGTGCCAGCAGAAGACAGGGGGCGGACTATGGCTACACCTTC | CASRRQGADYGYTF | TRBV6-5 | TRBD1 | TRBJ1-2
TGTGCCAGCAGCTTAAAGGCAGGGGGCTACAATGAGCAGTTCTTC | CASSLKAGGYNEQFF | TRBV7-6 | TRBD1 | TRBJ2-1
TGTGCCAGCAGCTTAGCCAGCGGGATGACTGATACGCAGTATTTT | CASSLASGMTDTQYF | TRBV11-2 | TRBD2 | TRBJ2-3
TGTGCCAGTAGTATAGAGGGACAGAGTGAGCAGTTCTTC | CASSIEGQSEQFF | TRBV19 | TRBD1 | TRBJ2-1
TGTGCCAGCAGCCCGGACAGGCCCTCCTACGAGCAGTACTTC | CASSPDRPSYEQYF | TRBV5-5 | TRBD1 | TRBJ2-7
TGTGCCAGCAGCTTAGCTCTGGGAGGGGGCACAGATACGCAGTATTTT | CASSLALGGGTDTQYF | TRBV7-2 | TRBD2 | TRBJ2-3
TGCGCCAGCAGCACAGAAGCCCCGACGAACGAGCAGTACTTC | CASSTEAPTNEQYF | TRBV5-1 | . | TRBJ2-7
TGTGCCAGCAGCTACGACAGCTTGTATGGCTACACCTTC | CASSYDSLYGYTF | TRBV7-3 | . | TRBJ1-2
TGTGCCAGTAGTTCCCGAAACAGCGGGAGAATCTACGAGCAGTACTTC | CASSSRNSGRIYEQYF | TRBV19 | TRBD2 | TRBJ2-7
TGCGCCAGCAGCGGGGGGGGCTACGAGCAGTACTTC | CASSGGGYEQYF | TRBV5-1 | TRBD2 | TRBJ2-7
TGTGCCAGCAGCTACGGACTAGCGAGCTACGAGCAGTACTTC | CASSYGLASYEQYF | TRBV7-9 | TRBD2 | TRBJ2-7